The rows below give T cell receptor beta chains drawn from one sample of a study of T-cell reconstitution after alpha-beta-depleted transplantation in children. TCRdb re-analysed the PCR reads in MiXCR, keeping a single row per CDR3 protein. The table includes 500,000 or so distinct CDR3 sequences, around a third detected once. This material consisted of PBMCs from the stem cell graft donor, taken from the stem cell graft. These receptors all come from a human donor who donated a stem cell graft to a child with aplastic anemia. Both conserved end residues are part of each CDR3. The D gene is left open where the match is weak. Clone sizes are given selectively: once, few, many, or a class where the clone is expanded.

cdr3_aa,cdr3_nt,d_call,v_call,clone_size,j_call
CATSRASIEQFF,TGTGCCACCAGCAGGGCTAGCATTGAGCAGTTCTTC,NA,TRBV15,NA,TRBJ2-1
CASSETSGSPNEQFF,TGTGCCAGCAGCGAAACTAGCGGGAGCCCCAATGAGCAGTTCTTC,TRBD2,TRBV7-9,few,TRBJ2-1
CASSLDADTQYF,TGCGCCAGCAGCTTGGATGCAGATACGCAGTATTTT,NA,TRBV5-1,NA,TRBJ2-3
CASSISGTGNTIYF,TGTGCCAGTAGTATAAGCGGTACTGGAAACACCATATATTTT,NA,TRBV19,NA,TRBJ1-3
CASSLEFHEQYF,TGTGCCAGCAGCTTGGAGTTCCACGAGCAGTACTTC,NA,TRBV5-4,NA,TRBJ2-7
CASSSGRTRVLYTF,TGTGCCAGCAGCTCCGGTCGGACCCGCGTCCTCTACACCTTC,NA,TRBV7-9,few,TRBJ1-2
CAISESYTQYF,TGTGCCATCAGTGAGTCCTATACGCAGTATTTT,NA,TRBV10-3,NA,TRBJ2-3
CSARDLNTEAFF,TGCAGTGCTAGAGACCTAAACACTGAAGCTTTCTTT,NA,TRBV20-1,NA,TRBJ1-1
CASSLAGGIRGTQYF,TGTGCCAGCAGCTTAGCCGGCGGCATCAGGGGGACCCAGTACTTC,NA,TRBV7-9,NA,TRBJ2-5
CASSLEQYTDTQYF,TGTGCCAGCAGCTTGGAACAGTACACAGATACGCAGTATTTT,NA,TRBV5-4,NA,TRBJ2-3
CASSLGSSQGAHEQYF,TGTGCCAGCAGTTTAGGATCTTCTCAGGGGGCTCACGAGCAGTACTTC,TRBD1,TRBV28,NA,TRBJ2-7
CASSLQASSRETQYF,TGTGCCAGCAGCCTCCAAGCAAGTAGCCGGGAGACCCAGTACTTC,NA,TRBV9,few,TRBJ2-5
CASSSGMAGGNQPQHF,TGTGCCAGCTCATCGGGCATGGCAGGGGGAAATCAGCCCCAGCATTTT,TRBD1,TRBV18,NA,TRBJ1-5
CASSLAGRARNEQFF,TGCGCCAGCAGCTTGGCCGGACGTGCTCGCAATGAGCAGTTCTTC,NA,TRBV5-1,NA,TRBJ2-1
CASSVFAGNTDTQYF,TGTGCCAGCAGTGTATTCGCAGGGAACACAGATACGCAGTATTTT,NA,TRBV2,NA,TRBJ2-3
CASSQVSLEGYGYTF,TGTGCCAGCAGCCAAGTTTCCCTGGAGGGCTATGGCTACACCTTC,NA,TRBV4-2,few,TRBJ1-2
CSARDLADGGYEQYF,TGCAGTGCTAGAGATCTAGCGGACGGGGGGTACGAGCAGTACTTC,TRBD2,TRBV20-1,few,TRBJ2-7
CSALRAYEQYF,TGCAGTGCCCTACGGGCTTACGAGCAGTACTTC,NA,TRBV20-1,NA,TRBJ2-7
CASSLEGTGDTEAFF,TGCGCCAGCAGCTTGGAGGGGACAGGGGACACTGAAGCTTTCTTT,TRBD1,TRBV5-1,few,TRBJ1-1
CASSLAVGIDEQYF,TGCGCCAGCAGCTTGGCCGTGGGAATCGACGAGCAGTACTTC,NA,TRBV5-1,NA,TRBJ2-7
CASSRKDRETQYF,TGTGCCAGCAGCCGAAAAGACCGAGAGACCCAGTACTTC,NA,TRBV12-3/TRBV12-4,few,TRBJ2-5
CASSLGLDNEQFF,TGTGCCAGCTCACTAGGACTCGACAATGAGCAGTTCTTC,NA,TRBV18,NA,TRBJ2-1
CASSYPGQGYNEQFF,TGCGCCAGCAGCTACCCGGGACAGGGATACAATGAGCAGTTCTTC,TRBD1,TRBV5-1,NA,TRBJ2-1
CSATDDKGISLFGEKLFF,TGCAGTGCTACCGATGACAAGGGCATAAGTTTGTTTGGTGAAAAACTGTTTTTT,NA,TRBV20-1,NA,TRBJ1-4
CASRAILYRVTRQKLWNYGYTF,TGTGCCAGCAGGGCAATTCTTTACAGGGTCACGAGACAAAAACTATGGAACTATGGCTACACCTTC,NA,TRBV6-2/TRBV6-3,NA,TRBJ1-2
CASSSLGGWNTEAFF,TGTGCCAGCAGTTCTCTTGGGGGATGGAACACTGAAGCTTTCTTT,NA,TRBV27,few,TRBJ1-1
CASSLAGTGSYNEQFF,TGTGCCAGCAGTTTAGCCGGGACAGGGTCCTACAATGAGCAGTTCTTC,TRBD1,TRBV12-3/TRBV12-4,many,TRBJ2-1
CASSSEAGQFF,TGTGCCAGCAGCTCGGAGGCTGGGCAGTTCTTC,NA,TRBV5-6,few,TRBJ2-1
CASSLGRDGYQPQHF,TGTGCCAGCAGTTTAGGCAGGGATGGGTATCAGCCCCAGCATTTT,NA,TRBV12-3/TRBV12-4,few,TRBJ1-5
CASSGGTEETQYF,TGTGCCAGCAGCGGCGGGACGGAAGAGACCCAGTACTTC,NA,TRBV5-4,few,TRBJ2-5
CASSLDPSTNTDTQYF,TGCGCCAGCAGCTTGGACCCCAGTACGAACACAGATACGCAGTATTTT,NA,TRBV5-1,few,TRBJ2-3